This entry describes one TCR beta chain. This sample was included in a study of T cell changes during pregnancy in multiple sclerosis. Profiled with immunoSEQ multiplex PCR; TCRdb holds only in-frame clones, not every one. The table records 70,000 to 95,000 clones, around 93% of them present only once. The CDR3 has 16 amino acids. V was shortened by 2 bases and J by 5 bases, with 18 bases between the two germline ends. Germline V gives CDR1 SGHDN, CDR2 FVKESK. The sample in question was peripheral blood, obtained in the first trimester of pregnancy. The V call is TRBV14, the J call TRBJ1-1; D unresolved. The sequence derives from a female donor with multiple sclerosis, enrolled in a pregnancy study. The CDR3 spells CASSQPISGTKTEAFF. Written as DNA, the CDR3 is TGTGCCAGCAGCCAACCCATTTCGGGTACGAAAACTGAAGCTTTCTTT.